This TCR beta chain was documented in a study of spatial heterogeneity in lung cancer. By share, this clonotype counts as medium-sized. Antigen specificity is unknown. TCRdb fed the 5' RACE reads into MiXCR, producing one record per CDR3 protein. The repertoire holds roughly 1,700 distinct CDR3 sequences, with around 20% as singletons. The sample's time point: sample taken at primary tumor resection. Study-wide points: Tumor T-cell coverage was an estimated 7% or so for alpha and more than 11% for beta chains. The number of expanded tumor alpha and beta chains correlated with mutation number.

After removal of 6 bases from V and 7 bases from J, the junction contained 9 bases not matched to a gene. Germline V CDR1 and CDR2: ENHRY, SYGVKD. The CDR3 sequence is 14 residues long. This sequence joins TRBV10-3 and TRBJ1-5, with TRBD1 matching over 7 bases. This clonotype originated in a male donor with early-stage non-small cell lung cancer. The sequenced sample was lung tumor tissue, obtained at surgery. The CDR3 loop reads CAISRQGRGQPQHF. The DNA of the CDR3 is TGTGCCATCAGCCGACAGGGAAGGGGCCAGCCCCAGCATTTT.